This TCR beta chain comes out of a study of blood T cell repertoires in COVID-19. Study overall: PBMCs, B-cell-depleted T cells, or T cells provided the cDNA or gDNA that made up the material.

Living in 24 US areas, the participants were between roughly 18 and 90 years of age. Participants reported their clinical history, and cohort assignment relied on those reports. The length of the CDR3 is 16 residues. Trimming took 4 bases from V and 0 from J, leaving 13 bases between them. Profiled with immunoSEQ multiplex PCR; TCRdb holds only in-frame clones, not every one. This table has about 480,000 clones, 75% to 90% appearing once. The chain has TRBV23-1 and TRBJ1-3, with unresolved D. TRBV23-1 is classed as an ORF, of uncertain function. The receptor's source is a woman aged 55-70 years who had recovered from COVID-19. The sequenced sample was PBMCs or T cells enriched from blood (not recorded which). The CDR3 here is CASSRSNDYSGNTIYF. CDR3 DNA sequence: TGCGCCAGCAGTCGTTCGAATGACTACTCTGGAAACACCATATATTTT.